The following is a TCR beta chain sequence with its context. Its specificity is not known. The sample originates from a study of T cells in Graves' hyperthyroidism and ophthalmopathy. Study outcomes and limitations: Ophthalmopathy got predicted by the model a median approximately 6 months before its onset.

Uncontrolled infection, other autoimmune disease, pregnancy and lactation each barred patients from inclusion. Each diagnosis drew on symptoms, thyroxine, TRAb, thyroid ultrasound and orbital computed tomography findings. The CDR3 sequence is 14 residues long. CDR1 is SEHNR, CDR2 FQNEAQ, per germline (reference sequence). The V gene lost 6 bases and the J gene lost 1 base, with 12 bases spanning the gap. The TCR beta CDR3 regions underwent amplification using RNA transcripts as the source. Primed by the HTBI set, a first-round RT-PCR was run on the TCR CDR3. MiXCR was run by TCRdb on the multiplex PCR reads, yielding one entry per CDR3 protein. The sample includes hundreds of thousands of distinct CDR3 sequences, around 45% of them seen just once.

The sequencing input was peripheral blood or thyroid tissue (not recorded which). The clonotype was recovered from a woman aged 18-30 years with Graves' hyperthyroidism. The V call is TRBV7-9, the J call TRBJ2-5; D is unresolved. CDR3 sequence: CASRPNATQETQYF. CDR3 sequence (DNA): TGTGCCAGCAGGCCAAACGCCACCCAAGAGACCCAGTACTTC.